Below are 26 T cell receptor beta chains sequenced from a single sample in a study of early T cells in non-severe SARS-CoV-2 infection. MiXCR was run by TCRdb on the 5' RACE reads, yielding one entry per CDR3 protein. The table shows approximately 76,000 distinct CDR3 sequences, with 9% to 13% occurring only once. Specimen: whole blood. Receptors originate from an adult who was a healthcare worker with PCR-confirmed SARS-CoV-2 infection or an uninfected control (not recorded which).

The rearrangement links TRBV30 to TRBJ2-4, with a possible D match to TRBD1 (6 bases). This CDR3 has 15 amino acids. V lost 2 bases to trimming and J lost 1 base, with 12 bases between them. Germline CDR1 is GTSNPN and CDR2 is SVGIG (reference sequence). CDR3 protein: CAWSIPTGAKNIQYF. In nucleotides, the CDR3 is TGTGCCTGGAGTATCCCCACAGGGGCCAAAAACATTCAGTACTTC.

This clonotype was found many times. V and J are TRBV5-1 and TRBJ2-1; D gene unclear. Trimming stripped 4 bases from V and 0 bases from J, with 11 bases between. The CDR3 consists of 15 residues. Looked up from germline, CDR1 is SGHRS and CDR2 is YFSETQ. The CDR3 DNA sequence: TGCGCCAGCAGCAGAACCCCGGGCTCCTACAATGAGCAGTTCTTC. Residues: CASSRTPGSYNEQFF.

This clonotype was seen at least ten times. The V and J genes are TRBV3-1 and TRBJ2-1; D gene unclear. Trimming left V 4 bases short and J 8 bases short, with 9 bases between. Germline-derived CDR1 and CDR2 are LGHDT and YNNKEL (reference sequence). The CDR3 spans 12 residues. CDR3 sequence: CASSPRPHEQFF. The CDR3 DNA is TGTGCCAGCAGCCCCCGGCCCCATGAGCAGTTCTTC.

The rearrangement links TRBV29-1 to TRBJ2-7; D is perhaps TRBD1 (6 bases). Germline V gene data show CDR1 as SQVTM and CDR2 as ANQGSEA. Trimming took off 5 bases at V and 6 bases at J, with 11 bases between the two ends. This CDR3 region has 11 residues. CDR3 region: CSVQQGPEQYF. As DNA, the CDR3 is TGCAGCGTTCAACAGGGTCCCGAGCAGTACTTC.

There are a few counts of this clonotype. The V gene is TRBV5-1, the J gene TRBJ1-1; 7 bases line up with TRBD1. CDR1 SGHRS and CDR2 YFSETQ come from the germline V gene. With 0 bases clipped from V and 1 base from J, the junction kept 0 bases outside the gene matches. This CDR3 is 14 amino acids long. The CDR3 loop is CASSLDRGNTEAFF. As DNA, the CDR3 is TGCGCCAGCAGCTTGGACAGGGGGAACACTGAAGCTTTCTTT.

This clonotype was recorded many times. The CDR3 DNA is TGTGCCAGCAGCCAGTTTGGCGGGGGTGCAGATACGCAGTATTTT. Its translation is CASSQFGGGADTQYF. V and J are TRBV14 and TRBJ2-3, with TRBD2 matching over 7 bases. Germline loops: CDR1 SGHDN, CDR2 FVKESK. The CDR3 consists of 15 residues. After removal of 3 bases from V and 4 bases from J, the junction contained 7 bases not matched to a gene.

J is TRBJ2-3 and V is TRBV7-2; 14 bases map to TRBD2. CDR1 is SGHTA and CDR2 is FQGNSA in the germline V gene. V was pared by 5 bases and J by 2 bases, with 15 bases of the junction left unmatched. The CDR3 runs to 20 residues. CDR3 nucleotide sequence: TGTGCCAGCAGCATGGATGGACTAGCGGGAGGAATTGGAAACACAGATACGCAGTATTTT. Protein: CASSMDGLAGGIGNTDTQYF.

Comment on this clonotype: This may stem from a read error, because a much larger clone lies one nucleotide away. V gene TRBV30 combines with J gene TRBJ2-1; the D gene could be TRBD1 or TRBD2 (7 bases each). CDR1 GTSNPN and CDR2 SVGIG come from the germline V gene (reference sequence). V lost 4 bases to trimming and J lost 12 bases, with 25 bases between them. The CDR3 extends over 15 amino acids. The CDR3 protein is CAWTQGGLGGDVQFF. The CDR3 region has the DNA TGTGCCTGGACGCAGGGGGGGCTTGGAGGGGATGTGCAGTTCTTC.

The table lists this clonotype with a count of one. V gene TRBV5-1 combines with J gene TRBJ2-3; D remains unclear. This CDR3 is 14 amino acids long. Germline V gene lookup returns CDR1 SGHRS and CDR2 YFSETQ. V lost 0 bases to trimming and J lost 2 bases, with 7 bases between them. The CDR3 region has the DNA TGCGCCAGCAGCTTGGACCGGCCCACAGATACGCAGTATTTT. Translating gives CASSLDRPTDTQYF.

This clonotype was seen only a few times. The chain employs TRBV20-1 and TRBJ2-3, with 15 bases matching TRBD2. Losses at the gene ends were 4 bases for V and 5 bases for J; bases not matched to a gene: 4. Germline V gene sequence: CDR1 DFQATT, CDR2 SNEGSKA (reference sequence). This CDR3 is built from 15 residues. CDR3: CSATGLAGGGDTQYF. As DNA, the CDR3 is TGCAGTGCTACCGGACTAGCGGGAGGGGGAGATACGCAGTATTTT.

This clonotype was recorded at least ten times. CDR3 sequence (DNA): TGTGCCAGCAGCTTAGCTGCGGGGACTAGCACAGATACGCAGTATTTT. Translating gives CASSLAAGTSTDTQYF. This chain links TRBV11-2 with TRBJ2-3; TRBD2 is a possible D gene (6 bases). Germline CDR1 SGHAT, CDR2 FQNNGV. CDR3 size: 16 residues. V lost 1 base and J lost 0, with 11 bases in between.

This clonotype was detected only a few times. V is TRBV7-6 and J is TRBJ2-7, with TRBD2 matching over 8 bases. Germline CDR1 reads SGHVS; CDR2 reads FNYEAQ. V dropped 5 bases and J dropped 3; count of bases not matched to a gene: 15. CDR3 length: 17 residues. The CDR3: CASSPGLARIRSYEQYF. The DNA for the CDR3 is TGTGCCAGCAGCCCCGGACTAGCCCGAATCCGCAGCTACGAGCAGTACTTC.

Only a few counts were recorded for this clonotype. The chain joins TRBV3-1 to TRBJ1-2, with TRBD1 matching 8 bases. V shed 4 bases and J 7 bases; nucleotides not matched to a gene: 11. Germline V gene data show CDR1 as LGHDT and CDR2 as YNNKEL (reference sequence). The CDR3 runs 15 residues. The CDR3: CASSPKPRTGTGYTF. The CDR3 region has the DNA TGTGCCAGCAGCCCAAAGCCTCGGACAGGGACTGGCTACACCTTC.

This clonotype has ten or more counts. This chain uses TRBV5-4 with TRBJ2-5; a weak D match, TRBD2 (6 bases). The V gene lost 1 base and the J gene lost 5 bases, with 15 bases spanning the gap. The CDR3 is 15 amino acids. Germline V gives CDR1 SGHNT, CDR2 YYREEE (reference sequence). In DNA form, the CDR3 reads TGTGCCAGCAGCTTGAGGCTAGCGAGTGGGGAGACCCAGTACTTC. It codes for CASSLRLASGETQYF.

This clonotype came up a few times. The V gene is TRBV15, the J gene TRBJ1-2; TRBD1 might be the D (5 bases). Germline V gene data show CDR1 as LNHNV and CDR2 as YYDKDF (reference sequence). The CDR3 length is 12 residues. Trimming took 3 bases from V and 6 from J, leaving 8 bases between them. CDR3 residues: CATSSGGDGYTF. DNA for the CDR3: TGTGCCACCAGCAGCGGGGGGGATGGCTACACCTTC.

This clonotype was found a few times. The chain employs TRBV7-2 and TRBJ2-1, with 11 bases lining up with TRBD2. The junction had 2 bases not matched to a gene; V was cut back by 4 bases and J by 6 bases. There are 14 residues in the CDR3. Germline V lookup: CDR1 SGHTA, CDR2 FQGNSA. The CDR3, as DNA: TGTGCCAGCAGCTACGGACTAGCGGGCAATGAGCAGTTCTTC. It encodes CASSYGLAGNEQFF.

The table lists this clonotype with many counts. The rearrangement links TRBV27 to TRBJ1-2; a weak D match, TRBD1 (5 bases). Trimming left V 4 bases short and J 4 bases short, with 16 bases between. The germline CDR1 and CDR2 sequences are MNHEY and SMNVEV (reference sequence). This CDR3 is built from 15 residues. The CDR3 sequence: CASSSLALQAYGYTF. The CDR3 nucleotides read TGTGCCAGCAGTTCCCTGGCTCTACAGGCCTATGGCTACACCTTC.

The sample holds many counts of this clonotype. The rearrangement joins TRBV7-3 to TRBJ2-1; TRBD2 aligns across 11 bases. Per germline, CDR1 SGHTA and CDR2 FQGTGA. The ends lost 4 bases at V and 6 bases at J; junction bases unmatched: 14. This CDR3 is 18 amino acids long. CDR3 coding DNA: TGTGCCAGCAGCTCCATTTCCCTTAGCGGGGGGGATTCCAATGAGCAGTTCTTC. Encoded protein: CASSSISLSGGDSNEQFF.

This clonotype was seen only a few times. The chain carries TRBV27 and TRBJ2-7, with 7 bases lining up with TRBD2. J lost 2 bases, V lost 1 base, and 2 bases had no gene match. Germline values: CDR1 MNHEY, CDR2 SMNVEV (reference sequence). The CDR3 extends over 14 amino acids. CDR3 residues: CASSLYGGAYEQYF. CDR3 in DNA: TGTGCCAGCAGTTTATATGGGGGGGCCTACGAGCAGTACTTC.

Ten or more counts support this clonotype. V gene TRBV30 combines with J gene TRBJ1-1; no definite D call. V lost 0 bases and J 7 bases, leaving 6 bases between the germline ends. Germline lookup yields CDR1 GTSNPN and CDR2 SVGIG (reference sequence). The CDR3 has 11 amino acids. Written as DNA, the CDR3 is TGTGCCTGGAGTGTTGCGGGTGAAGCTTTCTTT. Translation: CAWSVAGEAFF.

This clonotype was detected many times. V gene TRBV28 combines with J gene TRBJ2-1, with 8 bases that match TRBD2. This CDR3 is 14 amino acids long. After removal of 4 bases from V and 6 bases from J, the junction contained 5 bases not matched to a gene. Germline values: CDR1 MDHEN, CDR2 SYDVKM. The CDR3 DNA reads as TGTGCCAGCAGTTCCGGGACTAGTTTCAATGAGCAGTTCTTC. This gives the protein CASSSGTSFNEQFF.

This clonotype was counted only a few times. The chain joins TRBV11-2 to TRBJ2-4, with D perhaps given as TRBD1 or TRBD2 (6 bases each). Germline-derived CDR1 and CDR2 are SGHAT and FQNNGV. V was shortened by 5 bases and J by 8 bases, with 16 bases between the two germline ends. The CDR3 consists of 14 residues. The CDR3 is CASSPIRGRDIQYF. CDR3 DNA sequence: TGTGCCAGCAGCCCCATCCGGGGGCGGGACATTCAGTACTTC.

This clonotype was detected a few times. This chain links TRBV10-3 with TRBJ1-5, with TRBD1 matching 7 bases. V shed 10 bases, J shed 1 base, and the junction held 7 bases outside the gene matches. This CDR3 spans 14 amino acids. The germline V gene has CDR1 ENHRY and CDR2 SYGVKD. This chain's CDR3 is CATRDRSSNQPQHF. The CDR3, as DNA: TGTGCCACCAGGGACAGATCAAGCAATCAGCCCCAGCATTTT.

This clonotype came up a few times. The chain's CDR3 is CASSLTTSGRENEQFF. CDR3 coding DNA: TGTGCCAGCAGTTTGACAACTAGCGGGAGAGAAAATGAGCAGTTCTTC. The V and J genes are TRBV7-9 and TRBJ2-1; TRBD2 matches 11 bases. Germline V lookup: CDR1 SEHNR, CDR2 FQNEAQ (reference sequence). The CDR3 has 16 amino acids. V lost 6 bases to trimming and J lost 7 bases; unmatched junction nucleotides: 11.

The chain couples TRBV30 to TRBJ2-1; 8 bases are a match to TRBD2. The CDR3 covers 16 residues. J was trimmed by 4 bases and V by 2 bases; bases with no gene match: 10. CDR1 is GTSNPN and CDR2 is SVGIG in the germline V gene (reference sequence). CDR3 in amino acids: CAWSSPASGRYNEQFF. The CDR3 region has the DNA TGTGCCTGGAGTAGCCCCGCTAGCGGGCGGTACAATGAGCAGTTCTTC.

There are a few counts of this clonotype. The V call is TRBV2, the J call TRBJ2-1, with 8 bases identical to TRBD1. Germline V CDR1 and CDR2: SNHLY, FYNNEI. The CDR3 is 14 residues long. With V trimmed by 6 bases and J by 4 bases, 5 bases remained unmatched. The CDR3 bases are TGTGCCAGCAGGACCGGGACAGGATACAATGAGCAGTTCTTC. It encodes CASRTGTGYNEQFF.